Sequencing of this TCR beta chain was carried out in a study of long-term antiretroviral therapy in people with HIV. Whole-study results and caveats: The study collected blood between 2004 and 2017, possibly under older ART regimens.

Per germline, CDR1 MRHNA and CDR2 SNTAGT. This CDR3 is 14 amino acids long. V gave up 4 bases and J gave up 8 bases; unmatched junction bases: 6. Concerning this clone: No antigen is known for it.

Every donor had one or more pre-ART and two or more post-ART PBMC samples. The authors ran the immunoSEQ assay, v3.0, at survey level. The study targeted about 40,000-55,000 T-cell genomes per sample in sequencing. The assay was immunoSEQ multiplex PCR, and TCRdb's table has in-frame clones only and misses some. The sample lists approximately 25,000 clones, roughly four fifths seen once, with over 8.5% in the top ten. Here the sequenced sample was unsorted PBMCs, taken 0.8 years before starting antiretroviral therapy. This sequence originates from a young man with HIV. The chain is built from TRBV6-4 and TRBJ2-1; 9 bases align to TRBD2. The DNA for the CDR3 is TGTGCCAGCAGTGTGCTAGCGGGGATGGATGAGCAGTTCTTC. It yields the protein CASSVLAGMDEQFF.